These T cell receptor beta chains were read from a single sample in a study of beta chain features in type 1 diabetes. Data came from immunoSEQ multiplex PCR; TCRdb stores just in-frame clones and leaves some out. The sample includes 330,000 or so clones, around 19% seen only once; the top ten take 0.035% to 0.055%. What was sequenced was naive CD4+ T cells from blood. These TCRs come from a woman aged 18-30 years in good health. The CDR3 runs from the conserved cysteine through the conserved F or W. Fields, in order: J gene, clone size, V gene, D gene, CDR3 DNA, CDR3 protein. D genes are given only for firm matches. The size of a clone is reported for some rows only, either as once, few or many, or as a class for expanded clones.

TRBJ1-2	NA	TRBV7-2	NA	TGTGCCAGCAGCCCCGCCTCGGTGGACTATGGCTACACCTTC	CASSPASVDYGYTF
TRBJ2-7	few	TRBV30	TRBD1	TGTGCCTGGCGGAACAGGGGCTCCTACGAGCAGTACTTC	CAWRNRGSYEQYF
TRBJ2-3	NA	TRBV7-3	NA	TGTGCCAGCAGCACCAGGGGCGGAGGCACAGATACGCAGTATTTT	CASSTRGGGTDTQYF
TRBJ2-7	few	TRBV5-1	TRBD2	TGCGCCAGCAACTTAGCGGGAGAAACCTACGAGCAGTACTTC	CASNLAGETYEQYF
TRBJ2-7	few	TRBV5-1	NA	TGCGCCAGCAGCTTGGCCCGAGGATACGAGCAGTACTTC	CASSLARGYEQYF
TRBJ1-1	NA	TRBV29-1	TRBD1	TGCAGCGTAAAGGGGGCGAGGACTGAAGCTTTCTTT	CSVKGARTEAFF
TRBJ2-3	once	TRBV25-1	TRBD1	TGTGCCAGCCGGGACAGAGTCACAGATACGCAGTATTTT	CASRDRVTDTQYF
TRBJ2-7	NA	TRBV30	TRBD2	TGTGCCTGGAGTGTAAGCGGGGGGGTATACGAGCAGTACTTC	CAWSVSGGVYEQYF
TRBJ2-6	NA	TRBV5-1	NA	TGCGCCAGCAGCTTGCCAGACTCTGGGGCCAACGTCCTGACTTTC	CASSLPDSGANVLTF
TRBJ2-7	NA	TRBV11-3	TRBD2	TGTGCCAGCAGCTTACCCACGGGACTAGCATCCGAGCAGTACTTC	CASSLPTGLASEQYF
TRBJ1-3	NA	TRBV30	TRBD1	TGTGCCTGGAAATCGGTCAGGGGGCGAAACACCATATATTTT	CAWKSVRGRNTIYF
TRBJ2-3	few	TRBV5-6	TRBD2	TGTGCCAGCAGCTTGTTGGCCGGGACTAGCGTGGCAGATACGCAGTATTTT	CASSLLAGTSVADTQYF
TRBJ2-5	NA	TRBV30	TRBD2	TGTGCCTGGAATGTGGGGTTCCTAGCGGGGGGATTGGAGACCCAGTACTTC	CAWNVGFLAGGLETQYF
TRBJ1-6	NA	TRBV5-1	TRBD1	TGCGCCAGCAGTATACAGGGGAATTCACCCCTCCACTTT	CASSIQGNSPLHF